This TCR beta chain was captured in a study of blood T cell repertoires in COVID-19. This clone came up once. How the authors handled the data: Counts of nucleated cells, estimated from reference gene primer amplification, were obtained. Clones were sequenced by immunoSEQ multiplex PCR, and TCRdb holds only the in-frame ones, with some missing. The V and J calls and clone size are taken from that table; D and trimming were inferred from the DNA. The sample gives 50,000 to 55,000 clones, 82% of which show up once; 14% is in the top ten. The CDR3 has 16 amino acids. Trimming took 3 bases from V and 8 from J; bases not matched to a gene: 12. Germline lookup yields CDR1 SGHNT and CDR2 YYREEE (reference sequence).

The sequence was collected from a human donor in a cohort sampled during active COVID-19. The sequencing sample was made of peripheral blood. The V gene is TRBV5-4, the J gene TRBJ2-1; 9 bases map to TRBD2. The CDR3: CASSSFSGGQRDEQFF. CDR3 sequence (DNA): TGTGCCAGCAGCTCATTTAGCGGGGGCCAAAGGGATGAGCAGTTCTTC.